The clone carrying this T cell receptor (beta chain) was counted a few times. The sample comes from a study of blood T cells in healthy people across ages. PCR was performed a second time for roughly 7 to 11 cycles using a sample-barcoded 5' primer and a J-beta primer mix. From the 5' RACE reads, TCRdb called clonotypes with MiXCR, one entry per CDR3 protein. The table has about 720,000 distinct CDR3 sequences, 20% to 25% seen once. The authors extracted at least 5 micrograms of total RNA per sample. The receptor comes from a man between 65 and 85 years old in good health. The sequenced sample was blood.

As DNA, the CDR3 is TGTGCCATCAGTGGGGGGTTCGGAGAGACCCAGTACTTC. Its translation is CAISGGFGETQYF. The chain has TRBV10-3 and TRBJ2-7; D may match TRBD1 or TRBD2 (5 bases each). The DNA matches TRBJ2-5 better at its end, which makes the J call doubtful. CDR1 is ENHRY, CDR2 SYGVKD, per germline. The CDR3 contains 13 residues.